These T cell receptor beta chains were read from a single sample in a study of T-cell reconstitution after alpha-beta-depleted transplantation in children. TCRdb redid the calling of the PCR reads with MiXCR, one entry per CDR3 protein. The repertoire holds some 600,000 distinct CDR3 sequences, with around a sixth as singletons. Sequences were derived from PBMCs from the stem cell graft donor, sampled from the stem cell graft. The receptors shown here come from a human donor who donated a stem cell graft to a child with acute myeloid leukemia. Both conserved end residues are part of each CDR3. A D gene is named only where the DNA matches it firmly. Clone size, where shown, is once, few, many, or a class for clones that have expanded.

J gene,V gene,CDR3 length,D gene,clone size,CDR3 protein,CDR3 DNA
TRBJ1-1,TRBV6-2/TRBV6-3,16,TRBD1,few,CASSYDLGTGDTEAFF,TGTGCCAGCAGTTACGACCTGGGAACAGGGGACACTGAAGCTTTCTTT
TRBJ2-1,TRBV4-3,13,-,-,CASADEVYNEQFF,TGCGCCAGCGCCGACGAGGTCTACAATGAGCAGTTCTTC
TRBJ2-5,TRBV5-1,15,TRBD2,few,CASSFSGGTQETQYF,TGCGCCAGCAGCTTTAGCGGGGGAACTCAAGAGACCCAGTACTTC
TRBJ1-1,TRBV11-2,18,TRBD1,few,CASSSRFSKQGARTEAFF,TGTGCCAGCAGCTCTCGGTTCTCTAAGCAGGGGGCAAGGACTGAAGCTTTCTTT
TRBJ2-3,TRBV20-1,15,TRBD2,-,CSARDHLAGTDTQYF,TGCAGTGCTAGAGATCATCTAGCGGGGACAGATACGCAGTATTTT
TRBJ2-1,TRBV13,14,TRBD2,-,CASSFPSGGNEQFF,TGTGCCAGCAGCTTTCCTAGCGGGGGCAATGAGCAGTTCTTC
TRBJ2-5,TRBV20-1,11,-,many,CGGLAIATQYF,TGCGGGGGCCTAGCTATAGCGACCCAGTACTTC
TRBJ2-3,TRBV27,14,TRBD2,few,CASSVSGVRDTQYF,TGTGCCAGCAGTGTTAGCGGGGTCCGGGATACGCAGTATTTT
TRBJ1-2,TRBV7-2,15,-,-,CALAPKVVRHYGYTF,TGTGCCCTCGCTCCCAAAGTGGTCAGGCACTATGGCTACACCTTC
TRBJ2-7,TRBV4-3,12,-,many,CASSHATGRLHF,TGCGCCAGCAGCCATGCTACGGGGAGGTTACACTTC
TRBJ1-5,TRBV7-2,17,-,-,CASSLVMGRDSNQPQHF,TGTGCCAGCAGCTTAGTTATGGGCAGGGATAGCAATCAGCCCCAGCATTTT
TRBJ2-3,TRBV20-1,15,TRBD2,many,CSALGRATSTDTQYF,TGCAGTGCTCTGGGGAGGGCCACTAGCACAGATACGCAGTATTTT
TRBJ2-5,TRBV29-1,13,-,many,CSVDLPFQETQYF,TGCAGCGTTGATCTCCCTTTCCAAGAGACCCAGTACTTC
TRBJ2-1,TRBV6-5,15,-,few,CASSYSWRVDNEQFF,TGTGCCAGCAGTTACTCGTGGAGGGTGGACAATGAGCAGTTCTTC
TRBJ2-1,TRBV5-5,13,TRBD2,many,CASIAGGSNEQFF,TGTGCCAGCATAGCGGGGGGGTCCAATGAGCAGTTCTTC
TRBJ2-3,TRBV10-3,14,TRBD1,many,CAIKGAFITDTQYF,TGTGCCATTAAGGGGGCGTTTATTACAGATACGCAGTATTTT
TRBJ1-1,TRBV20-1,13,TRBD1,many,CSARVWGQTEAFF,TGCAGTGCTAGGGTTTGGGGACAGACTGAAGCTTTCTTT
TRBJ1-4,TRBV15,16,-,few,CATSSIPTSRGEKLFF,TGTGCCACCAGCAGTATCCCCACCAGTAGAGGGGAAAAACTGTTTTTT
TRBJ1-1,TRBV20-1,15,-,many,CSAREAGWVSTEAFF,TGCAGTGCTAGAGAGGCGGGGTGGGTAAGCACTGAAGCTTTCTTT
TRBJ1-2,TRBV29-1,15,-,many,CSVDWFGSNDYGYTF,TGCAGCGTTGACTGGTTTGGGAGCAATGACTATGGCTACACCTTC
TRBJ2-1,TRBV11-2,15,-,few,CASSLGGGARNEQFF,TGTGCCAGCAGCTTAGGTGGGGGGGCCAGGAATGAGCAGTTCTTC
TRBJ1-1,TRBV13,16,TRBD1,few,CASSSRGPATNTEAFF,TGTGCCAGCAGCTCCAGGGGGCCTGCGACGAACACTGAAGCTTTCTTT
TRBJ2-7,TRBV7-9,15,-,few,CASTLRGMRAREQYF,TGTGCCAGCACCCTACGGGGGATGCGGGCTAGGGAGCAGTACTTC
TRBJ2-3,TRBV7-9,15,TRBD1,-,CASSSLQGATDTQYF,TGTGCCAGCAGCTCACTACAGGGGGCGACAGATACGCAGTATTTT
TRBJ2-1,TRBV4-3,16,TRBD2,few,CASSQDPSGGKFEQFF,TGCGCCAGCAGCCAAGACCCTAGCGGGGGGAAATTTGAGCAGTTCTTC
TRBJ2-5,TRBV4-1,14,-,-,CASSQAMYQGPQYF,TGCGCCAGCAGCCAGGCCATGTACCAGGGACCCCAGTACTTC
TRBJ1-1,TRBV20-1,13,-,many,CSAPLQGNTEAFF,TGCAGTGCCCCGCTCCAGGGAAACACTGAAGCTTTCTTT
TRBJ1-1,TRBV12-3/TRBV12-4,13,-,-,CASSFEVSTEAFF,TGTGCCAGCAGTTTTGAGGTATCCACTGAAGCTTTCTTT
TRBJ2-3,TRBV29-1,15,TRBD2,many,CSVEGLADSTDTQYF,TGCAGCGTTGAGGGACTAGCGGATAGCACAGATACGCAGTATTTT
TRBJ2-3,TRBV24-1,16,-,few,CATSPGSVSTTDTQYF,TGTGCCACCAGCCCCGGTTCGGTCAGTACCACAGATACGCAGTATTTT
TRBJ2-1,TRBV4-1,14,-,-,CASSQNPGGNEQFF,TGCGCCAGCAGCCAAAACCCTGGGGGAAATGAGCAGTTCTTC
TRBJ2-7,TRBV20-1,11,-,few,CSAGPGPLQYF,TGCAGTGCTGGCCCCGGACCCCTGCAGTACTTC